The rows below give T cell receptor beta chains drawn from one sample of a study of T cells in Graves' hyperthyroidism and ophthalmopathy. MiXCR, run by TCRdb on the multiplex PCR reads, gives a single entry per CDR3 protein. This table has some 690,000 distinct CDR3 sequences, 17% appearing once. Material: blood. The receptors stem from a man between 50 and 59 years old with Graves' hyperthyroidism. Both conserved end residues are part of each CDR3. D genes are given only for firm matches. Size values are once, few and many counts, or a class for expanded clones, and some rows have none.

D gene | clone size | V gene | CDR3 protein
TRBD1 | . | TRBV30 | CAWSDRQGVNQPQHF
TRBD1 | many | TRBV28 | CASSFGGQSYSNQPQHF
TRBD2 | . | TRBV11-2 | CASSFLRVTGTSGTDTQYF
. | few | TRBV7-2 | CASSPQGSDTQYF
TRBD1 | . | TRBV6-1 | CANRTGSYEQYF
. | many | TRBV6-2/TRBV6-3 | CASSPREAQETQYF
. | few | TRBV7-2 | CASSPRLYEQYF
. | . | TRBV19 | CASAKTYNEQFF
. | . | TRBV28 | CASRSDSYYNSPLHF
TRBD1 | few | TRBV20-1 | CSAEDRATEAFF
. | . | TRBV6-5 | CASNLNGYQPQHF
. | many | TRBV2 | CASSDWSGDSNQPQYF
. | . | TRBV20-1 | CSASGGYNSPLHF
. | many | TRBV7-3 | CASSPRGSYNEQFF
TRBD1 | many | TRBV20-1 | CSARLTGTGGEARHTGELFF
TRBD2 | few | TRBV20-1 | CSARVIAGTGELFF
. | many | TRBV2 | CASNPYEQYF
. | many | TRBV24-1 | CATSDSSGSTDTQYF